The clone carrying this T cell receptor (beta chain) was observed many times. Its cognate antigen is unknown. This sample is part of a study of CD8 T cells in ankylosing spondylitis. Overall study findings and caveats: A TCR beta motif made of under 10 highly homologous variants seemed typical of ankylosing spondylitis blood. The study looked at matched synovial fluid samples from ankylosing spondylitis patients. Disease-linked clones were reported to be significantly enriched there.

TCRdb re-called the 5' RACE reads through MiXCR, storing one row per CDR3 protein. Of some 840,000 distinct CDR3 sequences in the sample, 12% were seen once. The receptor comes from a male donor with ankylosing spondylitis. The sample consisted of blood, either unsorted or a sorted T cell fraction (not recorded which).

The CDR3 sequence: CASSNQVNYGYTF. Written as DNA, the CDR3 is TGTGCCAGCAGTAACCAGGTGAACTATGGCTACACCTTC. This chain joins TRBV6-5 and TRBJ1-2; D is unclear. The CDR3 covers 13 residues. Trimming stripped 5 bases from V and 2 bases from J, with 9 bases between. The V gene's germline CDR1 is MNHEY and CDR2 SVGAGI.